Given below is one T cell receptor (beta chain) in context. The CDR3 covers 15 residues. CDR1 KGHSH and CDR2 LQKENI come from the germline V gene. The V gene end was trimmed by 1 base and the J gene end by 10 bases; junction bases not matched to a gene: 10. These data are taken from a study of blood T cell repertoires in COVID-19. Study in general: COVID-19 samples from acute and convalescent phases originated in the United States, Italy and Spain.

Per the authors' pipeline: Estimation of nucleated cell counts relied on the amplification of reference gene primers. Generated by immunoSEQ multiplex PCR, the TCRdb table keeps only in-frame clones and is missing some. The DNA was the basis for D and trimming; V, J and clone size are from that table. The sample shows fewer than 85,000 clones, around two thirds of them seen only once. Sample: peripheral blood. The chain carries TRBV18 and TRBJ2-1, with 7 positions matching TRBD1. The TCR comes from a human donor with acute or convalescent COVID-19. The donor label of this sample is uncertain. DNA for the CDR3: TGTGCCAGCTCACCACGCCAGGGGGTCCTAGGGGAGCAGTTCTTC. Translated, it gives CASSPRQGVLGEQFF.